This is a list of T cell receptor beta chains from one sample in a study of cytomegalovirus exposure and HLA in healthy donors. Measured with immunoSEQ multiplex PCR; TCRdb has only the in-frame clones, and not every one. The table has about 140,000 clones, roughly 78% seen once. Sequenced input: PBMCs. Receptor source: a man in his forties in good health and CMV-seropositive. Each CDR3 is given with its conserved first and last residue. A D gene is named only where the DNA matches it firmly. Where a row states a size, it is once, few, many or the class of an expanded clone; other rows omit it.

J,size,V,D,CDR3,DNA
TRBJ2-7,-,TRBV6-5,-,CASSPTGTPTYEQYF,TGTGCCAGCAGCCCTACCGGGACTCCTACCTACGAGCAGTACTTC
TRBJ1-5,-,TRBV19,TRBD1,CASSGQGQIHNQPQHF,TGTGCCAGTAGTGGACAGGGCCAAATCCACAATCAGCCCCAGCATTTT
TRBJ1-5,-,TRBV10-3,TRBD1,CAISDPTGGGNQPQHF,TGTGCCATCAGTGATCCGACAGGGGGAGGGAATCAGCCCCAGCATTTT
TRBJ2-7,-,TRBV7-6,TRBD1,CASSQHRGRPYEQYF,TGTGCCAGCAGCCAGCACAGGGGGCGACCCTACGAGCAGTACTTC
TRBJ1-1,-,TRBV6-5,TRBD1,CASSRQGLAEAFF,TGTGCCAGCAGTCGACAGGGGCTAGCTGAAGCTTTCTTT
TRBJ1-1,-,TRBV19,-,CASQYTINTEAFF,TGTGCCAGTCAATACACTATAAACACTGAAGCTTTCTTT
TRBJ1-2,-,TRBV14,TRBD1,CASSQLGKGAGGYTF,TGTGCCAGCAGCCAACTCGGGAAGGGGGCGGGAGGCTACACCTTC
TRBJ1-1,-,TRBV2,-,CASSGISMNTEAFF,TGTGCCAGCAGTGGTATCAGTATGAACACTGAAGCTTTCTTT
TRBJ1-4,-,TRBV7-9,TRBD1,CASNPGGQPYEKLFF,TGTGCCAGCAACCCCGGGGGACAGCCGTATGAAAAACTGTTTTTT
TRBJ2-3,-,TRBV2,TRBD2,CASRRGGGRRTDTQYF,TGTGCCAGCAGACGCGGCGGGGGGCGGCGGACAGATACGCAGTATTTT
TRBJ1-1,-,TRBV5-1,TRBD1,CASSLAGTGGDEAFF,TGCGCCAGCAGCTTGGCCGGGACAGGGGGCGATGAAGCTTTCTTT
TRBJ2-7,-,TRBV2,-,CASSDVQENYEQYF,TGTGCCAGCAGTGACGTACAGGAGAACTACGAGCAGTACTTC
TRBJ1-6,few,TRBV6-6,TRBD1,CASRAKGQGGSPLHF,TGTGCCAGCAGGGCGAAAGGACAGGGTGGTTCACCCCTCCACTTT
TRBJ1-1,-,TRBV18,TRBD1,CASSSTGAGDTEAFF,TGTGCCAGCTCATCGACAGGGGCCGGGGACACTGAAGCTTTCTTT
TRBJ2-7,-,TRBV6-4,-,CASPGRGNRYEQYF,TGTGCCAGCCCCGGCAGGGGCAACCGATACGAGCAGTACTTC
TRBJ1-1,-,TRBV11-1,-,CASSFDRVNTEAFF,TGTGCCAGCAGTTTCGACCGGGTTAACACTGAAGCTTTCTTT
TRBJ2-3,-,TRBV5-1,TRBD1,CASSLESGQSTDTQYF,TGCGCCAGCAGCTTGGAGTCGGGACAGAGCACAGATACGCAGTATTTT